This TCR beta chain was documented in a study of graft-versus-host responses after intestinal transplantation. Study-level background: Grafts that recipients had were multivisceral, liver-intestinal, or isolated intestinal transplants. Every one of the recipients received anti-thymocyte globulin induction and afterwards took tacrolimus and steroids for roughly three years. Study results and limitations: Researchers found peak circulating GvH clone levels linked to early post-transplant HvG declines. Recipient marrow held GvH clones, some first seen in ileum or blood.

TCRdb's table, derived via immunoSEQ multiplex PCR, lists solely in-frame clones and lacks some. The sample records about 89,000 clones, roughly 92% being singletons. Germline CDR1 MNHEY, CDR2 SMNVEV (reference sequence). V shed 6 bases and J shed 1 base, with 16 bases lying between them. The CDR3 extends over 15 amino acids. A remark on this clone: The antigen is not known.

The V and J genes are TRBV27 and TRBJ2-7, with D tentatively TRBD1 (6 bases). The source is a human donor who received an intestinal transplant. The sample in question was unstimulated CD4+ T cells sorted from spleen or lymph node cells, obtained before intestinal transplant. CDR3 protein: CASRYRDIPSYEQYF. CDR3 nucleotides: TGTGCCAGCAGGTACCGGGACATTCCATCCTACGAGCAGTACTTC.